The 17 T cell receptor beta chains reported below all come from one sample, sequenced in a study of regulatory T cells in long-lasting Graves disease. Arm-PCR of CDR3 regions and iRepertoire HTBI primers were used to build TCR beta libraries. TCRdb used MiXCR to reprocess the multiplex PCR reads, holding one entry per CDR3 protein. The repertoire holds hundreds of thousands of distinct CDR3 sequences, with roughly 15% as singletons. Noted time point: newly diagnosed GD, antithyroid drugs for less than 3 months. TCR sequences were obtained from RNA taken from PBMCs. The same data also contributed to another study, on T cells in Graves' hyperthyroidism and ophthalmopathy.

The sample was peripheral blood mononuclear cells (PBMCs), taken at new diagnosis, from a patient treated with antithyroid drugs. The receptors stem from a woman aged 30 to 39 with Graves disease.

In its sample, this clonotype was seen many times. The chain employs TRBV20-1 and TRBJ2-5, with 7 bases that match TRBD2. Per the germline V gene, CDR1 is DFQATT and CDR2 is SNEGSKA (reference sequence). V gave up 6 bases and J gave up 3 bases; unmatched junction bases: 7. The CDR3 spans 13 residues. CDR3 residues: CSAALAGKETQYF. Written as DNA, the CDR3 is TGCAGTGCCGCCTTAGCGGGTAAAGAGACCCAGTACTTC.

This clonotype turned up a few times. This chain links TRBV5-1 with TRBJ2-1; 12 bases are shared with TRBD2. The CDR3 consists of 18 residues. Germline lookup yields CDR1 SGHRS and CDR2 YFSETQ. V was clipped by 1 base and J by 2 bases; unmatched bases: 7. The CDR3 reads CASSLFLAGGSPYNEQFF. CDR3 nucleotide sequence: TGCGCCAGCAGCTTGTTTCTAGCGGGAGGGTCCCCCTACAATGAGCAGTTCTTC. The full variable domain, rest sourced from reference TRBV5-1 and TRBJ2-1, is KAGVTQTPRYLIKTRGQQVTLSCSPISGHRSVSWYQQTPGQGLQFLFEYFSETQRNKGNFPGRFSGRQFSNSRSEMNVSTLELGDSALYLCASSLFLAGGSPYNEQFFGPGTRLTVL.

This clonotype occurred many times. This chain connects TRBV28 to TRBJ2-7; tentatively, D is TRBD2 (7 bases). V lost 2 bases and J 2 bases, leaving 13 bases between the germline ends. CDR1 is MDHEN, CDR2 SYDVKM, per germline. This CDR3 comprises 15 residues. The CDR3 DNA follows: TGTGCCAGCAGTTTAAGGGGGAGGGCCGCCTACGAGCAGTACTTC. Translation: CASSLRGRAAYEQYF.

The chain has TRBV20-1 and TRBJ2-7, with 7 bases fitting TRBD2. The CDR3 is 15 amino acids. The junction had 8 bases not matched to a gene; V was cut back by 1 base and J by 2 bases. Germline V gene lookup returns CDR1 DFQATT and CDR2 SNEGSKA (reference sequence). The CDR3 reads CSARGPRGVTYEQYF. In DNA, the CDR3 is TGCAGTGCTAGAGGGCCCCGGGGGGTAACCTACGAGCAGTACTTC.

This clonotype was picked up many times. The J gene is TRBJ1-1, the V gene TRBV29-1, with unresolved D. Germline V lookup: CDR1 SQVTM, CDR2 ANQGSEA. V was cut by 4 bases and J by 1 base, with 10 bases left in between. This CDR3 is built from 13 residues. The CDR3 DNA reads as TGCAGCGTTGGAGAAACGGGGAACACTGAAGCTTTCTTT. Its protein is CSVGETGNTEAFF.

J is TRBJ2-1 and V is TRBV27; 14 nucleotides align to TRBD2. CDR1 is MNHEY and CDR2 is SMNVEV in the germline V gene (reference sequence). J was trimmed by 6 bases and V by 4 bases; bases with no gene match: 2. The CDR3 runs to 15 residues. The CDR3 here is CASSSGTSGSNEQFF. As DNA, the CDR3 is TGTGCCAGCAGTTCCGGGACTAGCGGGAGCAATGAGCAGTTCTTC.

The chain's CDR3 is CASSLRSSGRVANVLTF. For the CDR3, the DNA is TGTGCCAGCAGCTTGCGGTCTAGCGGGAGGGTAGCCAACGTCCTGACTTTC. The chain is built from TRBV5-4 and TRBJ2-6, with TRBD2 matching over 12 bases. V gave up 1 base and J gave up 7 bases; unmatched junction bases: 6. The germline V gene encodes CDR1 SGHNT and CDR2 YYREEE (reference sequence). The CDR3 length is 17 residues.

This clonotype has at least ten counts. The chain couples TRBV6-5 to TRBJ1-2; D is possibly TRBD1 (6 bases). The V and J ends lost 4 bases and 4 bases respectively, with 19 bases between them. The length of the CDR3 is 16 residues. Germline loops: CDR1 MNHEY, CDR2 SVGAGI. The CDR3 protein is CASSSGIGGGPYGYTF. DNA of the CDR3: TGTGCCAGCAGTTCCGGTATCGGGGGCGGACCCTATGGCTACACCTTC.

The chain links TRBV7-6 to TRBJ2-1; no clear D gene. Germline CDR1 is SGHVS and CDR2 is FNYEAQ. The CDR3 consists of 14 residues. V lost 7 bases to trimming and J lost 5 bases, with 15 bases between them. The DNA for the CDR3 is TGTGCCAGCACCCCAAGGACGGAAGACAATGAGCAGTTCTTC. Protein: CASTPRTEDNEQFF.

CDR3 amino acids: CASSARTSGNNEQFF. The CDR3 DNA reads as TGTGCCAGTAGTGCCCGGACTAGCGGAAACAATGAGCAGTTCTTC. The chain has TRBV19 and TRBJ2-1; 10 nucleotides line up with TRBD2. In germline, CDR1 is LNHDA, CDR2 SQIVND (reference sequence). The ends lost 5 bases at V and 5 bases at J; junction bases unmatched: 6. This CDR3 comprises 15 residues.

This clonotype has only a few counts. The chain couples TRBV20-1 to TRBJ2-1, with 7 nucleotides matching TRBD2. CDR3 length: 14 amino acids. The trim removed 1 base at V and 4 bases at J, leaving 4 bases unmatched. From germline, CDR1 is DFQATT and CDR2 SNEGSKA (reference sequence). The CDR3 DNA reads as TGCAGTGCTAGAGGAGGACTAGATTACAATGAGCAGTTCTTC. The encoded protein is CSARGGLDYNEQFF.

The rearrangement uses TRBV6-1 and TRBJ1-1; 8 bases match TRBD1. Germline CDR1 and CDR2: MNHNS and SASEGT. The V and J ends lost 8 bases and 2 bases, in that order; junction bases with no gene match: 16. This CDR3 is 17 amino acids long. CDR3 loop: CASAQGRTGRFNTEAFF. The CDR3 DNA sequence: TGTGCCAGCGCCCAGGGAAGGACAGGGCGATTCAACACTGAAGCTTTCTTT.

In its sample, this clonotype was seen many times. The chain couples TRBV11-2 to TRBJ1-1, with TRBD1 identical over 7 bases. The CDR3 covers 13 residues. Trimming took 7 bases from V and 5 from J; bases not matched to a gene: 7. Germline assignment: CDR1 SGHAT and CDR2 FQNNGV. The CDR3 spells CASKDRVRTEAFF. Written as DNA, the CDR3 is TGTGCCAGCAAAGACAGGGTTCGGACTGAAGCTTTCTTT.

In the case of this clonotype: A far bigger clonotype differs at one base, so this is likely a read error. The gene calls are TRBV7-3 and TRBJ1-1; TRBD1 is a possible D gene (5 bases). The CDR3 consists of 15 residues. V shed 6 bases and J shed 5 bases, with 19 bases lying between them. Looked up from germline, CDR1 is SGHTA and CDR2 is FQGTGA. The DNA for the CDR3 is TGTGCCAGCAGTTTAGTTCAGGGCTTAGGTACTGAAGCTTTCTTT. It yields the protein CASSLVQGLGTEAFF.

The genes are TRBV28 and TRBJ2-5; D may be TRBD1 or TRBD2 (6 bases each). CDR3 length equals 16 residues. Germline assignment: CDR1 MDHEN and CDR2 SYDVKM. The V and J ends lost 3 bases and 1 base respectively, with 15 bases between them. The CDR3: CASSLGGRRAQETQYF. Written as DNA, the CDR3 is TGTGCCAGCAGTTTGGGGGGCCGGCGAGCCCAAGAGACCCAGTACTTC. Full variable domain (missing parts from reference TRBV28 and TRBJ2-5): DVKVTQSSRYLVKRTGEKVFLECVQDMDHENMFWYRQDPGLGLRLIYFSYDVKMKEKGDIPEGYSVSREKKERFSLILESASTNQTSMYLCASSLGGRRAQETQYFGPGTRLLVL.

The V call is TRBV6-2 or TRBV6-3, the J call TRBJ2-2; no definite D call. The CDR3 sequence is 17 residues long. Germline V lookup: CDR1 MNHEY, CDR2 SVGEGT. The ends were cut back, 0 bases at V and 0 bases at J, with 11 bases in the middle. The CDR3 region is CASSYSSIGPNTGELFF. CDR3 coding DNA: TGTGCCAGCAGTTACTCGAGTATTGGCCCGAACACCGGGGAGCTGTTTTTT.

This clonotype was observed many times. The chain combines TRBV9 with TRBJ2-7, with 8 bases lining up with TRBD2. CDR3 length: 15 residues. Trimming at V came to 5 bases and at J to 5 bases, leaving 12 bases not matched to a gene. Germline-derived CDR1 and CDR2 are SGDLS and YYNGEE. The CDR3 DNA is TGTGCCAGCAGTCGGCCGGCGGGAGGCCTTAACGAGCAGTACTTC. Its translation is CASSRPAGGLNEQYF.